A selection of T cell receptor beta chains follows, all from one sample in a study of identical twins. TCRdb processed the 5' RACE reads anew with MiXCR; each CDR3 protein has one entry. The table records 450,000 to 650,000 distinct CDR3 sequences, 12% to 15% of them present only once. These same data were also listed under a study on yellow fever vaccine responses in identical twins.

The sequenced sample consisted of CD4+ T cells sorted from blood. The source is a woman younger than 30 in good health. Each CDR3 is given with its conserved first and last residue. Fields, in order: J gene, V gene, CDR3 protein.

j_gene: TRBJ2-5; v_gene: TRBV5-1; CDR3aa: CASTLGWEETQYF
j_gene: TRBJ1-2; v_gene: TRBV5-1; CDR3aa: CASSLDTGGGGYTF
j_gene: TRBJ2-5; v_gene: TRBV5-1; CDR3aa: CASSLEGLASETQYF
j_gene: TRBJ2-5; v_gene: TRBV6-5; CDR3aa: CASSYRGSPQETQYF
j_gene: TRBJ2-7; v_gene: TRBV5-1; CDR3aa: CASSLEQYEQYF
j_gene: TRBJ1-4; v_gene: TRBV28; CDR3aa: CASSFRGFGEKLFF
j_gene: TRBJ1-1; v_gene: TRBV5-1; CDR3aa: CASSLFQGGTEAFF
j_gene: TRBJ1-4; v_gene: TRBV2; CDR3aa: CARQETTNEKLFF
j_gene: TRBJ2-7; v_gene: TRBV29-1; CDR3aa: CSAEGQGAYEQYF
j_gene: TRBJ1-2; v_gene: TRBV7-9; CDR3aa: CASSPPAHYGYTF
j_gene: TRBJ2-6; v_gene: TRBV20-1; CDR3aa: CSARRRTTGGANVLTF
j_gene: TRBJ2-4; v_gene: TRBV5-1; CDR3aa: CASSLGRLAGDNGNIQYF
j_gene: TRBJ2-7; v_gene: TRBV7-8; CDR3aa: CASSLVNGLAKAYEQYF
j_gene: TRBJ1-1; v_gene: TRBV5-1; CDR3aa: CASSAQGTVSPTEAFF
j_gene: TRBJ2-1; v_gene: TRBV3-1; CDR3aa: CASSPSGTGSYNEQFF
j_gene: TRBJ2-7; v_gene: TRBV28; CDR3aa: CASSTGTSGRNEQYF
j_gene: TRBJ1-1; v_gene: TRBV20-1; CDR3aa: CSASLRTDLSEAFF
j_gene: TRBJ2-2; v_gene: TRBV12-5; CDR3aa: CASGKQTGTGELFF
j_gene: TRBJ2-2; v_gene: TRBV20-1; CDR3aa: CSATSANTGELFF
j_gene: TRBJ2-3; v_gene: TRBV29-1; CDR3aa: CSVRKSGLNTDTQYF
j_gene: TRBJ2-1; v_gene: TRBV20-1; CDR3aa: CSAPASGSSYNEQFF
j_gene: TRBJ2-1; v_gene: TRBV24-1; CDR3aa: CATSDSRPGFHNEQFF
j_gene: TRBJ2-1; v_gene: TRBV29-1; CDR3aa: CSVAHNEQFF
j_gene: TRBJ2-1; v_gene: TRBV24-1; CDR3aa: CATSESGTSGYNEQFF
j_gene: TRBJ2-3; v_gene: TRBV29-1; CDR3aa: CSVVGTSGADTQYF
j_gene: TRBJ1-2; v_gene: TRBV5-6; CDR3aa: CASSLALGGYTF
j_gene: TRBJ1-6; v_gene: TRBV2; CDR3aa: CASREQSGADSPLHF
j_gene: TRBJ2-1; v_gene: TRBV3-1; CDR3aa: CASSHSDSYNEQFF
j_gene: TRBJ2-1; v_gene: TRBV24-1; CDR3aa: CATSDDSKSGSYNEQFF
j_gene: TRBJ1-2; v_gene: TRBV19; CDR3aa: CASSILDRSYGYTF
j_gene: TRBJ2-1; v_gene: TRBV2; CDR3aa: CASSRLAGSNYNEQFF
j_gene: TRBJ1-1; v_gene: TRBV11-2; CDR3aa: CASSDYRGKLNTEAFF
j_gene: TRBJ2-3; v_gene: TRBV7-9; CDR3aa: CASSPEENTQYF
j_gene: TRBJ1-5; v_gene: TRBV19; CDR3aa: CASSIVVGGNNQPQHF
j_gene: TRBJ1-1; v_gene: TRBV20-1; CDR3aa: CSALTRTGHFEAFF
j_gene: TRBJ2-1; v_gene: TRBV7-9; CDR3aa: CASSPRLTGYGANEQFF
j_gene: TRBJ1-1; v_gene: TRBV20-1; CDR3aa: CSVGGTGQSKKAFF
j_gene: TRBJ2-2; v_gene: TRBV4-1; CDR3aa: CASSPDPGLAAGELFF
j_gene: TRBJ2-2; v_gene: TRBV12-5; CDR3aa: CASGVQTSGELFF
j_gene: TRBJ2-6; v_gene: TRBV5-1; CDR3aa: CASSLEIGISGANVLTF
j_gene: TRBJ2-7; v_gene: TRBV11-2; CDR3aa: CASFPQDPVYEQYF
j_gene: TRBJ2-1; v_gene: TRBV29-1; CDR3aa: CSVEPLAGVRYNEQFF
j_gene: TRBJ2-5; v_gene: TRBV5-1; CDR3aa: CASSLGVEETQYF
j_gene: TRBJ2-7; v_gene: TRBV10-3; CDR3aa: CAISERGAVYEQYF
j_gene: TRBJ2-1; v_gene: TRBV14; CDR3aa: CASSRGLGLGFNEQFF
j_gene: TRBJ1-1; v_gene: TRBV12-3/TRBV12-4; CDR3aa: CASRSGTGGGTEAFF
j_gene: TRBJ2-1; v_gene: TRBV10-2; CDR3aa: CASSDGVAGYAYNEQFF
j_gene: TRBJ1-3; v_gene: TRBV5-1; CDR3aa: CASSLADLGNTIYF
j_gene: TRBJ2-5; v_gene: TRBV7-9; CDR3aa: CASSKGTRETQYF
j_gene: TRBJ2-3; v_gene: TRBV15; CDR3aa: CATTRGSGKPSTDTQYF